A single sample is the source of the 14 T cell receptor beta chains below, sequenced in a study of blood T cell repertoires in COVID-19. Assay used: immunoSEQ multiplex PCR; TCRdb lists only in-frame clones, some missing. The repertoire includes tens of thousands of clones, approximately 79% of them detected once, and 2.6% sits in the top ten. Sequencing input: peripheral blood. The receptors shown here come from a human donor with acute or convalescent COVID-19. The donor label of this sample is uncertain.

V usage is TRBV2 and J usage is TRBJ2-1, with 11 bases lining up with TRBD2. With 4 bases clipped from V and 5 bases from J, the junction kept 4 bases outside the gene matches. The CDR3 contains 15 residues. Germline V gene sequence: CDR1 SNHLY, CDR2 FYNNEI. CDR3 region: CASSVSGGVNNEQFF. The CDR3 nucleotides are TGTGCCAGCAGTGTTAGCGGGGGGGTTAACAATGAGCAGTTCTTC.

This rearrangement joins TRBV27 to TRBJ1-3; unclear D gene. Trimming shortened V by 11 bases and J by 3 bases, and 14 bases separated the two germline ends. The germline gives CDR1 MNHEY, CDR2 SMNVEV (reference sequence). The CDR3 has 13 residues. CDR3 nucleotides: TGTGCCGCCGGCGCGGTAGATGGAAACACCATATATTTT. It yields the protein CAAGAVDGNTIYF.

V is TRBV19 and J is TRBJ2-1, with 10 bases fitting TRBD2. CDR1 LNHDA and CDR2 SQIVND come from the germline V gene (reference sequence). Unmatched junction bases numbered 8, after V lost 3 bases and J lost 6 bases. CDR3 length: 16 residues. DNA of the CDR3: TGTGCCAGTAGTATTTATTTTACTAGCGGGACCAATGAGCAGTTCTTC. Translating gives CASSIYFTSGTNEQFF.

CDR3 nucleotide sequence: TGCGCCAGCAGTGAGTCTTGGCGGGGGGGCAAGTACGAGCAGTACGTC. Translating gives CASSESWRGGKYEQYV. The J gene is TRBJ2-7, the V gene TRBV10-1; 9 nucleotides match TRBD2. V was clipped by 0 bases and J by 4 bases; unmatched bases: 7. Germline V CDR1 and CDR2: WNHNN, SYGVQD (reference sequence). This CDR3 is built from 16 residues.

This rearrangement joins TRBV9 to TRBJ2-5; TRBD2 agrees at 9 bases. This CDR3 is built from 15 residues. Germline assignment: CDR1 SGDLS and CDR2 YYNGEE. The V and J ends lost 5 bases and 1 base, in that order; junction bases with no gene match: 6. The CDR3 DNA reads TGTGCCAGCAGTCAACTAGCGGGCCCCCAAGAGACCCAGTACTTC. It yields the protein CASSQLAGPQETQYF.

This clone was counted a few times. The genes are TRBV19 and TRBJ1-3; 8 bases agree with TRBD1. CDR3 size: 14 residues. Germline V CDR1 and CDR2: LNHDA, SQIVND (reference sequence). Trimming at V came to 6 bases and at J to 5 bases, leaving 6 bases not matched to a gene. CDR3 region: CASSTRDRRNTIYF. The CDR3 coding sequence is TGTGCCAGTAGCACCCGGGACAGGCGAAACACCATATATTTT.

The chain's CDR3 is CASSLQPAHGYTF. The CDR3, as DNA: TGTGCCAGCAGTCTACAGCCGGCCCATGGCTACACCTTC. J is TRBJ1-2 and V is TRBV28; D gene ambiguous. The V gene lost 5 bases and the J gene lost 6 bases, with 13 bases spanning the gap. This CDR3 has 13 amino acids. Germline lookup yields CDR1 MDHEN and CDR2 SYDVKM.

The chain couples TRBV28 to TRBJ1-5; no definite D call. Germline V gives CDR1 MDHEN, CDR2 SYDVKM. This CDR3 has 13 amino acids. Deletions cut 3 bases from V and 3 bases from J, with 6 bases between. The CDR3 DNA reads as TGTGCCAGCAGTTTGCGGTTCAATCAGCCCCAGCATTTT. It codes for CASSLRFNQPQHF.

This clone has just a few counts. Here the CDR3 reads CASSPTGRGYNSPLHF. DNA for the CDR3: TGTGCCAGCAGTCCAACAGGAAGGGGCTATAATTCACCCCTCCACTTT. The chain uses TRBV28 and TRBJ1-6; the D gene is possibly TRBD1 (5 bases). The germline V gene encodes CDR1 MDHEN and CDR2 SYDVKM. This CDR3 region has 16 residues. The V gene lost 5 bases and the J gene lost 3 bases, with 14 bases spanning the gap.

This clone has more than one count but fewer than ten. The chain recombines TRBV3-1 (or the pseudogene TRBV3-2) with TRBJ2-5; TRBD2 aligns across 8 bases. The J segment lost 1 base and the V segment lost 1 base, leaving 2 bases of the junction unmatched. Looked up from germline, CDR1 is LGHDT and CDR2 is YNNKEL (reference sequence). CDR3 length equals 15 residues. The DNA of the CDR3 is TGTGCCAGCAGCCAAGTAGCGGGACCCCAAGAGACCCAGTACTTC. Its translation is CASSQVAGPQETQYF.

This chain links TRBV29-1 with TRBJ2-5, with a weak D call TRBD1 (6 bases). The CDR3 is 14 residues long. CDR1 and CDR2 from the germline V gene are SQVTM and ANQGSEA. V gave up 0 bases and J gave up 9 bases, with 17 bases separating them. CDR3 amino acids: CSVEDRDRPSAQYF. CDR3 coding DNA: TGCAGCGTTGAAGACCGAGACAGGCCGAGCGCCCAGTACTTC.

This clone was found a few times. The genes are TRBV11-2 and TRBJ1-5, with unresolved D. The CDR3 totals 16 residues. Trimming removed 1 base at V and 0 bases at J, with 10 bases between. CDR1 and CDR2 from the germline V gene are SGHAT and FQNNGV. The CDR3 loop reads CASSLGGLYSNQPQHF. Written as DNA, the CDR3 is TGTGCCAGCAGCTTAGGAGGTCTCTATAGCAATCAGCCCCAGCATTTT.

V and J are TRBV19 and TRBJ1-3; TRBD1 is a possible D gene (5 bases). V was cut by 1 base and J by 0 bases, with 13 bases left in between. This CDR3 has 17 residues. Germline values: CDR1 LNHDA, CDR2 SQIVND (reference sequence). CDR3 sequence: CASSIAGQLFSGNTIYF. The CDR3 DNA sequence: TGTGCCAGTAGTATAGCCGGACAACTGTTCTCTGGAAACACCATATATTTT. Full variable domain (remainder filled in from reference TRBV19 and TRBJ1-3): DGGITQSPKYLFRKEGQNVTLSCEQNLNHDAMYWYRQDPGQGLRLIYYSQIVNDFQKGDIAEGYSVSREKKESFPLTVTSAQKNPTAFYLCASSIAGQLFSGNTIYFGEGSWLTVV.

The V gene is TRBV28, the J gene TRBJ2-5, with 13 bases fitting TRBD2. This CDR3 is built from 17 residues. From germline, CDR1 is MDHEN and CDR2 SYDVKM. After removal of 7 bases from V and 2 bases from J, the junction contained 10 bases not matched to a gene. The CDR3 here is CASTPAGTSGVQETQYF. CDR3 nucleotide sequence: TGTGCCAGCACCCCAGCGGGGACTAGCGGGGTTCAAGAGACCCAGTACTTC.